Sequencing of this TCR beta chain was carried out in a study of blood T cell repertoires in COVID-19 (dated by TCRdb to about 2020). About the full investigation: Samples covering the acute and convalescent phases of COVID-19 were provided by collaborators in the United States, Italy and Spain. Sample metadata almost always included a de-identified subject ID, COVID-19 status, age in years and sex. A freely available public database, intended as a resource for researchers studying the immune response to SARS-CoV-2, is where the repertoires were released. The dataset comprised deeply sampled blood TCRbeta repertoires from subjects exposed to, actively infected with, or recovered from COVID-19. Where available, HLA class I and class II types were obtained from metadata supplied by the sample provider rather than from assay-based typing. The samples were drawn from two sources: the first 160 participants of the ongoing ImmuneRACE study, and 1,000 to 1,500 subjects contributed by 6 global collaborators. The material from the prospective study consisted of cDNA or gDNA derived from T cells, B-cell-depleted T cells, or PBMCs. What the research found in general, with its limitations: How much clinical and demographic metadata was included differed by source and by participant, and the metadata was provided uncurated.

One collaborating source in Seattle enrolled patients while the patients were actively infected and followed the patients over time throughout the course of disease. The collaborating institutions used their own protocols to collect whole blood in K2EDTA tubes. Collaborator samples were shipped for TCRbeta analysis as frozen whole blood, isolated PBMCs, or DNA extracted from either sample type. Points on this clone: Its specific antigen is unknown. Base-call qualities are not available, and no considerably larger clone is one nucleotide away.

The immunoSEQ Assay, a bias-controlled multiplex PCR, was used to amplify TCRbeta CDR3 regions from genomic DNA. As for the original processing: Nucleated cell counts per sample were estimated from amplification of reference gene primers within the assay. To quantify the absolute abundance of each unique TCRbeta CDR3 rearrangement, sequence reads were collapsed and filtered. Productive Simpson clonality was computed per sample as the square root of Simpson's diversity index over productive rearrangements. Held by TCRdb, this immuneACCESS table contains in-frame sequences only and omits some clones. Under half of the omission traces to an unresolved V gene where checked; the cause of the rest is unknown. D and trimming come from the DNA, and the V and J calls and clone size come from that table. For this sample there are fewer than 200,000 clones; about 88% appear just once. Just over 2.5% of the sample is taken by the ten largest.

The CDR3 sequence holds 15 residues, the cysteine and phenylalanine included. Only the CDR3 DNA is retained, 45 bases long and in frame from the first base. V was cut back by 0 bases and J by 2 bases, leaving a gap of 11 bases between them. CDR1 and CDR2, looked up from the germline V gene, are SGHDT and YYEEEE. The sequenced sample was peripheral blood. This sequence uses TRBV5-6 and TRBJ2-5; the D segment could be TRBD1, given 5 matching bases. The receptor was derived from a woman older than 75 with COVID-19, enrolled during active disease. The DNA sequence follows: TGTGCCAGCAGCTTGGCTTTTGGGGCTCAAGAGACCCAGTACTTC. It is translated as CASSLAFGAQETQYF.